This T cell receptor (beta chain) was identified during a study of TET2 disruption in CD19-targeted CAR T cells (dated by TCRdb to 2016 to 2019). Regarding the research as a whole: Sample numbers were set by the original clinical trial design and sample availability, with no additional inclusion criteria. General conclusions and limits of the study: The conclusions about the patient's CAR T cells were based on extensive analysis of only one subject.

Including cysteine and phenylalanine, the CDR3 has 14 amino acids. The DNA shown is the part of the CDR3 that was read: 33 bases, in frame from base 1. CDR1 SGHNT and CDR2 YYREEE are derived from the germline V gene (reference sequence). What the treatment or condition label conveys for this sample: autologous CTL019 cells: CD19 CAR with 4-1BB and CD3 zeta domains. The CD19 CAR incorporated TCR zeta and 4-1BB costimulatory signaling domains. T cells for CTL019 manufacturing were collected from peripheral blood by means of leukapheresis. The DNeasy Blood and Tissue Kit was used to extract genomic DNA from pre-infusion T cells, peripheral blood, or sorted post-infusion T cells. As to this clone: Its antigen has not been determined. The CDR3 end lies 3 residues beyond the end of the read and is filled in from the germline J gene.

The immunoSEQ assay was used to perform TCR beta chain deep sequencing. As for how the authors treated the data: Only productive TCR beta rearrangements were used to calculate clonotype frequencies. In TCRdb, the immuneACCESS table is reduced to in-frame sequences with V and J assigned. These tables do not hold every clone; where another copy was compared, an unresolved V gene accounts for under half, and the others remain unexplained. Clonal size and the V and J genes are those of that table, whereas D and trimming came from the DNA. The table of this sample itemizes around 27,000 clones. The ten biggest clones cover approximately 1.8% of the sample.

This sequence was found in a man aged 70 or older with chronic lymphocytic leukemia. The sample was CD8- CAR+ T cells sorted from cultured blood T cells, taken for CD19 CAR T cell therapy. The label giving this sample's cell subset or site can be read as: CD8-negative CAR-positive T cells from the infusion product. The chain uses TRBV5-4 and TRBJ2-4, with no reliable assignment of the D segment. The CDR3 bases that were read are TGTGCCAGCAGCTTAGGCAGGCTTCAAGAGACT. This yields the protein CASSLGRLQET. The entire CDR3 is CASSLGRLQETQYF. The full variable domain, completed from the reference TRBV5-4 and TRBJ2-4 proteins outside the CDR3, reads ETGVTQSPTHLIKTRGQQVTLRCSSQSGHNTVSWYQQALGQGPQFIFQYYREEENGRGNFPPRFSGLQFPNYSSELNVNALELDDSALYLCASSLGRLQETQYFGAGTRLSVL.